This TCR beta chain was identified in a study of radiotherapy plus CTLA-4 blockade in lung cancer. The overall study: Objective responses were observed in 15% to 20% of patients, and disease control was achieved by around 31%.

CTLA-4 blockade with ipilimumab, together with focal radiation, was given to patients with chemo-refractory metastatic non-small-cell lung cancer. Germline V gene lookup returns CDR1 MGHRA and CDR2 YSYEKL. The V gene lost 0 bases and the J gene lost 15 bases, with 15 bases spanning the gap. This CDR3 contains 13 residues. Regarding this clone: What it binds is not known.

Findings and limits, study-wide: Expansion of tumor-derived TCR clones was observed in blood after radiotherapy plus ipilimumab. Reported findings show early blood T cell clone dynamics, with interferon-beta, best predicted response.

Produced via immunoSEQ multiplex PCR; TCRdb's table is partial and in-frame only. The sample has around 130,000 clones; 75% to 90% are singletons. This rearrangement joins TRBV4-1 to TRBJ1-5; D call uncertain. The clonotype originates from a human donor with non-small cell lung cancer that progressed on radiotherapy plus ipilimumab. The sequenced sample was peripheral blood, obtained from a patient treated with radiotherapy plus ipilimumab. The CDR3 sequence is CASSQDQAGSLHF. The CDR3 coding sequence is TGCGCCAGCAGCCAAGATCAGGCAGGCTCGCTGCATTTT.